This T cell receptor delta chain was identified during a study of γδ T cells in repeated Plasmodium falciparum infection. About the study: Timepoints: baseline, immediately before selected infections, and 21 days after every infection.

Overall study findings and caveats: Malian children's Vdelta2-negative repertoires appeared more expanded and less diverse than Australians'.

Remarks on this clone: Its antigen remains unidentified. TCRdb attributes to this sequence the protein of a much larger clone, which differs from the DNA translation at residue 14; a read error is likely, and the protein displayed is translated from the DNA.

TCRdb reprocessed the multiplex PCR reads using CATT. The sample has approximately 93,000 delta-chain clones; 0.8% to 1% are singletons. Germline V CDR1 and CDR2: GEAIGNYY, EKD. This CDR3 has 16 amino acids. Vgamma9/Vdelta2+ and Vdelta2-negative gammadelta T cells were flow-sorted from PBMC for bulk sequencing. This sequence originates from a pool of human donors (malaria-infected and uninfected, not separated). V gene TRDV2 was called; the J gene was not; no check of the table's D call, TRDD3, against the DNA was made. Sequencing was done on a sample of gamma-delta T cells from blood. CDR3 DNA sequence: TGTGCCTGTGACACCGTTACTGGGGGATACGCCGATAAATTCATCTTT. As protein: CACDTVTGGYADKFIF.